This is a list of T cell receptor beta chains from one sample in a study of PD-1 blockade in classical Hodgkin lymphoma. Sequencing used immunoSEQ multiplex PCR; TCRdb keeps in-frame clones, though not all of them. The data show 40,000 to 60,000 clones, 73% seen once. Source: peripheral blood mononuclear cells (PBMCs), taken before the second cycle of nivolumab. The origin of the receptors is a human donor with classical Hodgkin lymphoma. CDR3s include the opening cysteine and the closing phenylalanine or tryptophan. Each record gives: D gene, V gene, J gene, clone size, CDR3 protein, CDR3 DNA. D genes are given only for firm matches. Clone size is stated in some rows and not others, as once, few, many or a class when expanded.

>.|TRBV5-1|TRBJ2-7|.
CASSLGRGSYEQYF
TGCGCCAGCAGCTTGGGGCGCGGGTCCTACGAGCAGTACTTC
>TRBD2|TRBV7-6|TRBJ2-1|.
CASSSGTTRFSYNEQFF
TGTGCCAGCAGCTCCGGGACTACCCGTTTCTCCTACAATGAGCAGTTCTTC
>.|TRBV13|TRBJ1-1|.
CASRTGGVPSTEAFF
TGTGCCAGCAGAACCGGGGGGGTACCGAGCACTGAAGCTTTCTTT
>TRBD1|TRBV6-5|TRBJ2-7|.
CANPTPGTGRKQYF
TGTGCCAATCCAACCCCCGGGACAGGTCGCAAGCAGTACTTC
>TRBD2|TRBV11-2|TRBJ2-7|.
CASSLTREERLEQYF
TGTGCCAGCAGCTTAACGCGGGAGGAGCGCCTCGAGCAGTACTTC
>.|TRBV30|TRBJ2-3|.
CAWSGGLYTDTQYF
TGTGCCTGGAGTGGGGGACTGTACACAGATACGCAGTATTTT
>TRBD2|TRBV11-2|TRBJ2-1|.
CASSLKTGASGRLNEQFF
TGTGCCAGCAGCTTAAAGACCGGGGCTAGCGGGAGGTTGAATGAGCAGTTCTTC
>.|TRBV14|TRBJ2-2|.
CASSPRGSPTGELFF
TGTGCCAGCAGCCCCCGGGGGTCACCCACCGGGGAGCTGTTTTTT
>.|TRBV10-3|TRBJ2-2|.
CAISESRGRANTGELFF
TGTGCCATCAGTGAGTCGAGAGGCAGGGCGAACACCGGGGAGCTGTTTTTT
>.|TRBV18|TRBJ1-1|once
CASSQALPEAFF
TGTGCCAGCTCACAGGCTCTCCCTGAAGCTTTCTTT
>TRBD2|TRBV5-1|TRBJ2-1|few
CASSLELAAYNEQFF
TGCGCCAGCAGCTTGGAACTAGCGGCCTACAATGAGCAGTTCTTC
>.|TRBV28|TRBJ2-1|.
CASSRGEQFF
TGTGCCAGCAGTCGAGGCGAACAGTTCTTC
>.|TRBV28|TRBJ2-7|many
CASSLGFGEQYF
TGTGCCAGCAGTTTGGGATTTGGCGAGCAGTACTTC
>TRBD2|TRBV6-6|TRBJ2-7|.
CASRRGTSGSYEQYF
TGTGCCAGCAGAAGAGGGACTAGCGGCTCCTACGAGCAGTACTTC
>.|TRBV5-4|TRBJ2-3|few
CASSLRDGTDTQYF
TGTGCCAGCAGCCTCCGGGACGGCACAGATACGCAGTATTTT
>TRBD2|TRBV19|TRBJ2-1|.
CASSIPRTSGRGANNEQFF
TGTGCCAGTAGTATCCCTCGGACTAGCGGGAGAGGAGCCAATAATGAGCAGTTCTTC
>TRBD1|TRBV5-4|TRBJ2-2|.
CASTWAGTGYTGELFF
TGTGCCAGCACCTGGGCCGGGACAGGGTACACCGGGGAGCTGTTTTTT
>.|TRBV18|TRBJ1-1|once
CASSPFFSRPDTEAFF
TGTGCCAGCTCACCGTTTTTTTCCCGGCCGGACACTGAAGCTTTCTTT
>.|TRBV11-2|TRBJ1-2|.
CASSSSSGETYGYTF
TGTGCCAGCAGCTCATCCTCTGGCGAAACCTATGGCTACACCTTC
>.|TRBV5-5|TRBJ2-2|.
CASSLGVGANTGELFF
TGTGCCAGCAGCTTAGGGGTAGGGGCAAACACCGGGGAGCTGTTTTTT
>.|TRBV28|TRBJ2-7|.
CATTPVGGSYEQYF
TGTGCCACCACTCCGGTGGGGGGCTCCTACGAGCAGTACTTC
>.|TRBV27|TRBJ1-5|.
CASSLSTFSNQPQHF
TGTGCCAGCAGTTTATCTACTTTTAGCAATCAGCCCCAGCATTTT
>.|TRBV27|TRBJ2-7|many
CASSPPRRVLPREQYF
TGTGCCAGCAGTCCCCCCCGCAGGGTACTTCCACGCGAGCAGTACTTC
>TRBD1|TRBV10-3|TRBJ1-5|.
CAIGQVGQPQHF
TGTGCCATTGGACAGGTTGGTCAGCCCCAGCATTTT
>.|TRBV2|TRBJ1-1|.
CASSLQYVTEAFF
TGTGCCAGCAGTTTACAGTACGTCACTGAAGCTTTCTTT
>TRBD2|TRBV4-2|TRBJ2-7|.
CASSQTSGDSYEQYF
TGTGCCAGCAGCCAGACTAGCGGGGATTCCTACGAGCAGTACTTC
>TRBD1|TRBV27|TRBJ1-4|.
CASSLRGPYEKLFF
TGTGCCAGCAGTCTCAGGGGGCCGTATGAAAAACTGTTTTTT
>TRBD2|TRBV28|TRBJ2-1|.
CASSLGLAVNEQFF
TGTGCCAGCAGTTTGGGACTAGCGGTAAATGAGCAGTTCTTC
>.|TRBV6-6|TRBJ1-1|few
CASTNGGSTEAFF
TGTGCCAGCACCAACGGGGGTAGCACTGAAGCTTTCTTT
>.|TRBV6-1|TRBJ2-2|once
CASSEAPGVTGELFF
TGTGCCAGCAGTGAAGCGCCGGGGGTCACCGGGGAGCTGTTTTTT
>.|TRBV7-9|TRBJ2-7|few
CASSPDRNSYEQYF
TGTGCCAGCAGCCCGGACAGAAACTCCTACGAGCAGTACTTC
>.|TRBV28|TRBJ1-3|.
CASSLWTVSGNTIYF
TGTGCCAGCAGTTTATGGACAGTCTCTGGAAACACCATATATTTT
>TRBD2|TRBV10-2|TRBJ2-7|.
CASSIKGGSGASYEQYF
TGCGCCAGCAGTATTAAGGGGGGTAGCGGGGCCTCCTACGAGCAGTACTTC
>.|TRBV7-9|TRBJ1-6|few
CASSLAPGSPLHF
TGTGCCAGCAGCTTGGCCCCGGGTTCACCCCTCCACTTT
>TRBD2|TRBV30|TRBJ2-3|.
CAWRGGLADNTDTQYF
TGTGCCTGGAGGGGGGGACTAGCGGACAACACAGATACGCAGTATTTT
>TRBD1|TRBV28|TRBJ1-1|.
CASRPGQGIMNTEAFF
TGTGCCAGCAGGCCGGGACAGGGGATCATGAACACTGAAGCTTTCTTT
>TRBD2|TRBV2|TRBJ2-1|.
CANLGLGTYNEQFF
TGTGCCAACCTGGGACTAGGGACCTACAATGAGCAGTTCTTC
>.|TRBV29-1|TRBJ1-1|.
CSVAVNTEAFF
TGCAGCGTTGCGGTGAACACTGAAGCTTTCTTT
>TRBD2|TRBV23-1|TRBJ2-1|.
CASSPRLAGGTYNEQFF
TGCGCCAGCAGTCCCCGACTAGCGGGAGGGACCTACAATGAGCAGTTCTTC
>.|TRBV7-3|TRBJ2-5|.
CASSPDPPTQETQYF
TGTGCCAGCAGCCCGGACCCCCCAACCCAAGAGACCCAGTACTTC
>TRBD1|TRBV10-3|TRBJ2-2|.
CAITPGQGQEELFF
TGTGCCATCACCCCTGGACAGGGGCAGGAGGAGCTGTTTTTT
>.|TRBV6-5|TRBJ2-7|.
CASSSRVGEQYF
TGTGCCAGCAGTTCGAGGGTGGGCGAGCAGTACTTC
>TRBD1|TRBV11-2|TRBJ1-4|.
CASSYTGTGEEKLFF
TGTGCCAGCAGCTATACCGGGACAGGCGAGGAAAAACTGTTTTTT
>.|TRBV27|TRBJ2-7|.
CASSYSTEIEQYF
TGTGCCAGCAGCTATTCGACAGAGATCGAGCAGTACTTC
>TRBD2|TRBV7-8|TRBJ2-7|.
CASSLGGGSSYEQYF
TGTGCCAGCAGCTTAGGCGGGGGGAGCTCCTACGAGCAGTACTTC
>TRBD1|TRBV27|TRBJ2-3|.
CASSLPGQGSDTQYF
TGTGCCAGCAGTTTGCCCGGACAGGGATCAGATACGCAGTATTTT
>.|TRBV18|TRBJ1-3|once
CASSPQGPASGNTIYF
TGTGCCAGCTCACCCCAGGGACCGGCTTCTGGAAACACCATATATTTT
>.|TRBV6-6|TRBJ1-6|once
CASSYSMNGLEPLHF
TGTGCCAGCAGTTACTCGATGAACGGCCTGGAACCCCTCCACTTT
>TRBD1|TRBV28|TRBJ2-7|.
CASTVTGNEQYF
TGTGCCAGCACTGTGACAGGGAACGAGCAGTACTTC
>.|TRBV6-5|TRBJ1-3|.
CASSYRVGRDTIYF
TGTGCCAGCAGTTACAGGGTTGGGCGAGACACCATATATTTT
>.|TRBV6-5|TRBJ1-1|.
CASSWTENTEAFF
TGTGCCAGCAGTTGGACAGAGAACACTGAAGCTTTCTTT
>.|TRBV6-5|TRBJ1-2|.
CASSAQGYYGYTF
TGTGCCAGCAGTGCACAGGGATACTATGGCTACACCTTC
>.|TRBV7-9|TRBJ2-7|.
CASSLLGVGVYEQYF
TGTGCCAGCAGCTTATTGGGTGTCGGAGTCTACGAGCAGTACTTC
>TRBD1|TRBV19|TRBJ2-7|.
CASSIEHTGQGTYEQYF
TGTGCCAGTAGTATAGAGCACACAGGACAGGGGACCTACGAGCAGTACTTC
>TRBD1|TRBV4-1|TRBJ2-7|.
CASSPEGTGGVGQYF
TGCGCCAGCAGCCCAGAGGGTACAGGGGGCGTAGGGCAGTACTTC
>TRBD2|TRBV7-6|TRBJ2-2|.
CASSLARREFPGELFF
TGTGCCAGCAGCTTAGCGAGGCGGGAGTTCCCCGGGGAGCTGTTTTTT
>.|TRBV30|TRBJ1-6|.
CAWSLVSPLHF
TGTGCCTGGAGTTTAGTCTCACCCCTCCACTTT
>.|TRBV28|TRBJ2-2|few
CASMWGRLVRTTGELFF
TGTGCCAGCATGTGGGGGAGGTTAGTTAGGACTACCGGGGAGCTGTTTTTT
>.|TRBV7-6|TRBJ1-4|.
CASSLVPTETNEKLFF
TGTGCCAGCAGCTTAGTACCGACGGAAACTAATGAAAAACTGTTTTTT
>.|TRBV18|TRBJ2-7|few
CASSPRDFSYEQYF
TGTGCCAGCTCACCTCGGGACTTCTCCTACGAGCAGTACTTC